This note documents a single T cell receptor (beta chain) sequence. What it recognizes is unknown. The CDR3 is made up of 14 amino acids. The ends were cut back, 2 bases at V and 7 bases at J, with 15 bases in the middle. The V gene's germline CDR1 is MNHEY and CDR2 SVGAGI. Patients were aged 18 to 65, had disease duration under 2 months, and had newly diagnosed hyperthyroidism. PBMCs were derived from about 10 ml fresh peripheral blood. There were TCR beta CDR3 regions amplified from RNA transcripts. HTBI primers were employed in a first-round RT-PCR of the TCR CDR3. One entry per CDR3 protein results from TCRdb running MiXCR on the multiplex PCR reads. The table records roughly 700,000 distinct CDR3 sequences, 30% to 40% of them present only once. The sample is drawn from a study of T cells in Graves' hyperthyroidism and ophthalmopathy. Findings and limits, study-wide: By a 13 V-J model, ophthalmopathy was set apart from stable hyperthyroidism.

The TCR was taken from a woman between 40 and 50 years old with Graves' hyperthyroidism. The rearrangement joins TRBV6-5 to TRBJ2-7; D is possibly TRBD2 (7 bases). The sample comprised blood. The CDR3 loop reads CASSYGRGAEEQYF. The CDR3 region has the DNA TGTGCCAGCAGTTACGGTCGGGGGGCAGAAGAGCAGTACTTC.